Listed here are 18 T cell receptor beta chains from one sample, sequenced in a study of T cells in Graves' hyperthyroidism and ophthalmopathy. TCR beta CDR3 region amplification was performed from RNA transcripts. The TCR CDR3 first-round RT-PCR relied on the HTBI primer set. From the multiplex PCR reads, TCRdb called clonotypes with MiXCR, one entry per CDR3 protein. The top ten hold 47% of the sample, which has hundreds of thousands of distinct CDR3 sequences, 15% to 20% seen once. What was sequenced was blood. The receptor set was obtained from a man in his forties with Graves' ophthalmopathy.

This chain joins TRBV20-1 and TRBJ2-1; 7 nucleotides line up with TRBD1. The V gene end was trimmed by 2 bases and the J gene end by 0 bases; junction bases not matched to a gene: 7. Germline assignment: CDR1 DFQATT and CDR2 SNEGSKA (reference sequence). This CDR3 spans 16 amino acids. The CDR3 DNA is TGCAGTGCTAGAAGTCCGGACAGGAGCTCCTACAATGAGCAGTTCTTC. This codes for CSARSPDRSSYNEQFF.

V and J are TRBV20-1 and TRBJ2-2, with 10 nucleotides matching TRBD2. The CDR3 consists of 14 residues. The trim removed 6 bases at V and 7 bases at J, leaving 8 bases unmatched. The germline gives CDR1 DFQATT, CDR2 SNEGSKA (reference sequence). As DNA, the CDR3 is TGCAGTGCATCTAGCGGGAGCGTGTACGGGGAGCTGTTTTTT. Protein product: CSASSGSVYGELFF.

This clonotype occurred many times. The chain uses TRBV5-6 and TRBJ1-1; D unresolved. CDR3 size: 14 residues. Trimming stripped 2 bases from V and 5 bases from J, with 13 bases between. CDR1 and CDR2 (germline): SGHDT, YYEEEE. CDR3: CASSFQEGRTEAFF. CDR3 in DNA: TGTGCCAGCAGCTTTCAGGAAGGGAGAACTGAAGCTTTCTTT.

The rearrangement joins TRBV7-9 to TRBJ1-1; TRBD1 aligns across 7 bases. The germline V gene encodes CDR1 SEHNR and CDR2 FQNEAQ (reference sequence). The CDR3 totals 15 residues. The trim removed 5 bases at V and 1 base at J, leaving 7 bases unmatched. The CDR3 DNA sequence: TGTGCCAGCAGCCCGAACAGGGGTTGGAACACTGAAGCTTTCTTT. It is translated as CASSPNRGWNTEAFF.

This clonotype has a count of ten or more. The rearrangement links TRBV30 to TRBJ2-1; 7 bases are a match to TRBD2. Germline CDR1 reads GTSNPN; CDR2 reads SVGIG (reference sequence). The CDR3 loop spans 13 amino acids. The V segment lost 5 bases and the J segment 9 bases; nucleotides outside the gene matches: 10. CDR3 nucleotide sequence: TGTGCCTGGCACGCCGGACTAGGCGGTGAGCAGTTCTTC. Translating gives CAWHAGLGGEQFF.

The sample holds a few counts of this clonotype. The rearrangement uses TRBV13 and TRBJ2-1; 10 positions agree with TRBD2. CDR3 length equals 16 residues. In germline, CDR1 is PRHDT, CDR2 FYEKMQ (reference sequence). The V gene end was trimmed by 2 bases and the J gene end by 8 bases; junction bases not matched to a gene: 9. CDR3 sequence reads: CASSLLGASGRHEQFF. The CDR3 nucleotides read TGTGCCAGCAGCTTACTAGGGGCTAGCGGGAGACATGAGCAGTTCTTC.

The chain couples TRBV27 to TRBJ2-3; tentative D call: TRBD2 (7 bases). Trimming stripped 5 bases from V and 1 base from J, with 16 bases between. The germline CDR1 and CDR2 sequences are MNHEY and SMNVEV (reference sequence). CDR3 length: 16 residues. CDR3: CASSPLGGVGTDTQYF. In nucleotides, the CDR3 is TGTGCCAGCAGTCCCCTAGGGGGGGTCGGCACAGATACGCAGTATTTT.

This clonotype appeared many times. The rearrangement joins TRBV11-2 to TRBJ2-2; D is undetermined. Trimming shortened V by 5 bases and J by 4 bases, and 8 bases separated the two germline ends. This CDR3 spans 13 amino acids. Germline CDR1 is SGHAT and CDR2 is FQNNGV. CDR3 sequence reads: CASSPTGTGELFF. The CDR3 bases are TGTGCCAGCAGCCCAACGGGCACCGGGGAGCTGTTTTTT.

This clonotype was picked up many times. V is TRBV5-5 and J is TRBJ2-3; the match to TRBD2 covers 9 bases. V lost 0 bases and J lost 3; bases outside the gene matches: 8. CDR1 is SGHKS and CDR2 is YYEKEE in the germline V gene (reference sequence). The CDR3 covers 17 residues. CDR3 residues: CASSLVPAGGGTDTQYF. DNA for the CDR3: TGTGCCAGCAGCTTGGTCCCAGCGGGAGGAGGAACAGATACGCAGTATTTT.

The chain combines TRBV6-5 with TRBJ2-3; the D gene is possibly TRBD1 (6 bases). Trimming took off 0 bases at V and 3 bases at J, with 10 bases between the two ends. The length of the CDR3 is 15 residues. Germline values: CDR1 MNHEY, CDR2 SVGAGI. The CDR3 DNA is TGTGCCAGCAGTTACTCTGGGACAATTACAGATACGCAGTATTTT. This encodes CASSYSGTITDTQYF.

This clonotype was detected ten times or more. V is TRBV9 and J is TRBJ2-3, with TRBD2 identical over 10 bases. CDR3 size: 16 residues. The germline gives CDR1 SGDLS, CDR2 YYNGEE. V lost 3 bases and J lost 3; bases outside the gene matches: 7. The CDR3 DNA is TGTGCCAGCAGCGCCTCCTCTAGCGGGAGAACAGATACGCAGTATTTT. Translation gives CASSASSSGRTDTQYF.

The gene calls are TRBV6-2 or TRBV6-3 and TRBJ2-6; D tentatively fits TRBD1 or TRBD2 (7 bases each). Trimming took 2 bases from V and 1 from J, leaving 15 bases between them. The CDR3 extends over 18 amino acids. The germline V gene has CDR1 MNHEY and CDR2 SVGEGT. CDR3 sequence reads: CASSYPRGGASGANVLTF. The CDR3 DNA follows: TGTGCCAGCAGTTACCCCAGGGGGGGGGCTTCTGGGGCCAACGTCCTGACTTTC.

A few counts support this clonotype. The junction shows a germline mismatch at one end, possibly a read error. This sequence joins TRBV28 and TRBJ2-7; D is uncertain. This CDR3 region has 12 residues. Germline V gene data show CDR1 as MDHEN and CDR2 as SYDVKM. The CDR3 sequence: CASSATSHEQYF. In DNA, the CDR3 is TGTGCCAGCAGCGCTACCTCCCACGAGCAGTACTTC. The full variable domain, completed using reference TRBV28 and TRBJ2-7, is DVKVTQSSRYLVKRTGEKVFLECVQDMDHENMFWYRQDPGLGLRLIYFSYDVKMKEKGDIPEGYSVSREKKERFSLILESASTNQTSMYLCASSATSHEQYFGPGTRLTVT.

The chain recombines TRBV28 with TRBJ1-5; TRBD1 aligns across 9 bases. CDR1 is MDHEN and CDR2 is SYDVKM in the germline V gene. After removal of 8 bases from V and 4 bases from J, the junction contained 12 bases not matched to a gene. The CDR3 covers 16 residues. CDR3 loop: CASLGPGQGLNQPQHF. CDR3 in DNA: TGTGCCAGCCTCGGCCCGGGACAGGGTCTTAATCAGCCCCAGCATTTT. Drawing the rest from reference TRBV28 and TRBJ1-5, the complete variable domain is DVKVTQSSRYLVKRTGEKVFLECVQDMDHENMFWYRQDPGLGLRLIYFSYDVKMKEKGDIPEGYSVSREKKERFSLILESASTNQTSMYLCASLGPGQGLNQPQHFGDGTRLSIL.

This clonotype was picked up many times. The gene calls are TRBV11-2 and TRBJ2-1; D is possibly TRBD2 (5 bases). The CDR3 runs to 13 residues. Trimming took off 6 bases at V and 6 bases at J, with 12 bases between the two ends. CDR1 SGHAT and CDR2 FQNNGV come from the germline V gene. In DNA form, the CDR3 reads TGTGCCAGCAGAATAGGGAGTACCAATGAGCAGTTCTTC. Residues: CASRIGSTNEQFF.

This clonotype was counted at least ten times. The chain employs TRBV7-8 and TRBJ2-3; D remains ambiguous. This CDR3 contains 16 residues. The V gene's germline CDR1 is SGHVS and CDR2 FQNEAQ. Trimming shortened V by 0 bases and J by 1 base, and 11 bases separated the two germline ends. The CDR3 DNA sequence: TGTGCCAGCAGCTTAGCGCTGGGTAGGGGCACAGATACGCAGTATTTT. This encodes CASSLALGRGTDTQYF.

This clonotype was seen more than once but under ten times. The V and J genes are TRBV11-1 and TRBJ2-7, with 7 bases matching TRBD1. Trimming removed 3 bases from V and 4 bases from J; junction bases left unmatched: 6. The CDR3 sequence is 14 residues long. Germline lookup yields CDR1 SGHAT and CDR2 FQDESV (reference sequence). The CDR3 is CASSLRQGLYEQYF. In DNA form, the CDR3 reads TGTGCCAGCAGCTTGCGACAGGGTTTATACGAGCAGTACTTC.

There are many counts of this clonotype. The CDR3 DNA is TGTGCCAGCAGCTTGCTGTTGTTGGGCAATGAGCAGTTCTTC. Its translation is CASSLLLLGNEQFF. The chain joins TRBV11-1 to TRBJ2-1, with D hard to call. V gave up 3 bases and J gave up 6 bases, with 12 bases separating them. Looked up from germline, CDR1 is SGHAT and CDR2 is FQDESV (reference sequence). The CDR3 totals 14 residues.